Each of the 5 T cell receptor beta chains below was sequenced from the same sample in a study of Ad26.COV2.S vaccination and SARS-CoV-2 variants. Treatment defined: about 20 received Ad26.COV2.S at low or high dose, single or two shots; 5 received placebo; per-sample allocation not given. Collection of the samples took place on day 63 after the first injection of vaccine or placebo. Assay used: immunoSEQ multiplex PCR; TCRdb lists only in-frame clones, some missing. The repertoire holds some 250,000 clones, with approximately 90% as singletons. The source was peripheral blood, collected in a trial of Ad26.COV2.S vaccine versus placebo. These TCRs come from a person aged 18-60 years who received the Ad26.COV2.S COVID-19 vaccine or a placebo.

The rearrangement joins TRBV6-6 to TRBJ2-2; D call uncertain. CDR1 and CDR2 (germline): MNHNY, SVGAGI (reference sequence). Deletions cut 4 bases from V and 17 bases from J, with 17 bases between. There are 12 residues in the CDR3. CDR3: CASSSRTDSFFF. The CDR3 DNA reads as TGTGCCAGCAGTTCAAGGACGGATAGCTTTTTTTTT.

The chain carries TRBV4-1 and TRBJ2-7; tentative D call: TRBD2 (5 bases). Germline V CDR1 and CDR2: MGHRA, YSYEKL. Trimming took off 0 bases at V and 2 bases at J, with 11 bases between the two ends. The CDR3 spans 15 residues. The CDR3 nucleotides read TGCGCCAGCAGCCAAGATGCTCCGGGAACCTACGAGCAGTACTTC. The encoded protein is CASSQDAPGTYEQYF.

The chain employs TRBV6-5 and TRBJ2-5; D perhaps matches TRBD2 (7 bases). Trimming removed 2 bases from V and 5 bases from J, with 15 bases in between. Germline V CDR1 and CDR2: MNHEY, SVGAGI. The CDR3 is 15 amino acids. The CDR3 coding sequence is TGTGCCAGCAGTTACGAAAGGGGGGAGGGGGAGACCCAGTACTTC. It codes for CASSYERGEGETQYF.

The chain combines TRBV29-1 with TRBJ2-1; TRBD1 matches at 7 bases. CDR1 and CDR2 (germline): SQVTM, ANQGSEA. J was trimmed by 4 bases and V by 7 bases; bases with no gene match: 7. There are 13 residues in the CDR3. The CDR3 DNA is TGCAGCGCCAGAGGGGGCCTTTACAATGAGCAGTTCTTC. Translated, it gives CSARGGLYNEQFF.

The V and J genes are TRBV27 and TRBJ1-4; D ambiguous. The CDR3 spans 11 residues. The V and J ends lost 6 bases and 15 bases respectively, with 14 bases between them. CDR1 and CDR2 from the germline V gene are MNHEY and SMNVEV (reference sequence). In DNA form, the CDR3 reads TGTGCCAGCAGCTCTCTTGGTAAAATGTTTTTT. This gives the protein CASSSLGKMFF.